This T cell receptor beta chain was captured by sequencing in a study of cytomegalovirus exposure and HLA in healthy donors. In the study overall: The 110 million or so unique TCR beta sequences, from 150 million to 200 million T cells, were found by an earlier analysis.

The study ran its PCR with 60 Vbeta and 13 Jbeta primers. Here immunoSEQ multiplex PCR was the method, and the copy in TCRdb shows in-frame clones only, minus some. The sample has about 100,000 clones, over 65% seen once. Though probably carrying unrecorded immune exposures, donors were nominally healthy at sampling. Notes on this clone: No antigen is known for it.

Trimming removed 3 bases at V and 9 bases at J, with 15 bases between. Germline loops: CDR1 SGHTS, CDR2 YDEGEE. The CDR3 extends over 13 amino acids. The study's findings and limits: With DRB1 most and HLA-C fewest, TCR association rates differed between HLA loci in a later analysis.

This sequence was found in a woman aged 40 to 49 in good health and CMV-seronegative. J is TRBJ1-2 and V is TRBV5-8; no definite D call. The sample taken for sequencing was PBMCs. This CDR3 is CASSSGQIRSYTF. DNA of the CDR3: TGTGCCAGCAGCTCTGGCCAGATCCGAAGCTACACCTTC. The full variable domain, with the rest looked up from reference TRBV5-8 and TRBJ1-2, is EAGVTQSPTHLIKTRGQQATLRCSPISGHTSVYWYQQALGLGLQFLLWYDEGEERNRGNFPPRFSGRQFPNYSSELNVNALELEDSALYLCASSSGQIRSYTFGSGTRLTVV.